These 5 T cell receptor beta chains came from one sample sequenced in a study of CXCR3-negative and CXCR3-positive naive CD8 T cells. UMI-tagged TRB cDNA libraries were built via 5' RACE. TCRdb re-called the 5' RACE reads; every CDR3 protein appears as one record, without DNA. Across around 140,000 distinct CDR3 sequences, the top ten clones capture around 0.27% of the sample. Material: naive CXCR3- CD8+ T cells from blood. Subset noted: CD45RO-CCR7+CD27+CD95- naive CD8+ T cells lacking CXCR3 (TNR3-). Source of these receptors: a human donor in good health. Some clones in this sample may be carry-over from other donors' samples.

The chain links TRBV29-1 to TRBJ2-1; the D call from TCRdb, TRBD1, cannot be confirmed without DNA. CDR1 is SQVTM, CDR2 ANQGSEA, per germline. CDR3 length equals 11 residues. CDR3 residues: CRQGTDNEQFF.

The V call is TRBV13, the J call TRBJ2-1; the TRBD1 assignment by TCRdb is unverifiable without DNA. Germline V CDR1 and CDR2: PRHDT, FYEKMQ (reference sequence). CDR3 length equals 15 residues. The CDR3 loop reads CASSVRGGPVNEQFF.

This chain uses TRBV7-3 with TRBJ2-2; TCRdb outputs TRBD1, but without DNA this stays unchecked. Germline V gene data show CDR1 as SGHTA and CDR2 as FQGTGA. CDR3 length equals 17 residues. The CDR3 sequence is CASSLTVTGANTGELFF.

The genes are TRBV28 and TRBJ2-7. CDR3 length equals 12 residues. The germline V gene has CDR1 MDHEN and CDR2 SYDVKM. CDR3 loop: CASAVSPYEQYF.

The chain recombines TRBV12-3 or TRBV12-4 with TRBJ1-2; TCRdb designates TRBD1, a call that cannot be tested without DNA. The CDR3 covers 16 residues. CDR3 sequence reads: CASSPSSPTGGDGYTF.